This T cell receptor beta chain was documented in a study of T cells in Graves' hyperthyroidism and ophthalmopathy. Study-wide results and limits: Most clonotypes that expanded in the thyroid above 0.001 also showed up in blood. Classification by a 13 V-J model distinguished ophthalmopathy from stable hyperthyroidism.

The CDR3 is made up of 14 amino acids. The V end was cut by 3 bases, the J end by 1 base, with 9 bases between. Germline CDR1 KGHDR, CDR2 SFDVKD. Newly diagnosed patients aged 18 to 65 had hyperthyroidism of under 2 months' duration. The PBMCs were taken from approximately 9 ml of fresh peripheral blood. With regard to this clonotype: Its antigen is unidentified.

The source material, RNA transcripts, was used to amplify TCR beta CDR3 regions. First-round RT-PCR with HTBI primers amplified the TCR CDR3 region. TCRdb re-derived calls from the multiplex PCR reads in MiXCR, one entry per CDR3 protein. The table has a few hundred thousand distinct CDR3 sequences, approximately 13% seen once. The clonotype was recovered from a woman aged 25-40 years with Graves' hyperthyroidism that later progressed to Graves' ophthalmopathy. The rearrangement links TRBV24-1 to TRBJ2-7; D is uncertain. Material: blood. DNA for the CDR3: TGTGCCACCAGTGATCCGACCGTATCCTACGAGCAGTACTTC. Protein sequence: CATSDPTVSYEQYF.